This record looks at one T cell receptor beta chain sequence and its context. Its antigen is as yet unknown. The V and J ends lost 5 bases and 0 bases respectively, with 15 bases between them. The germline V gene encodes CDR1 SGDLS and CDR2 YYNGEE. The CDR3 is 16 amino acids. The study ran its PCR with 60 Vbeta and 13 Jbeta primers. The table came from immunoSEQ multiplex PCR; TCRdb's copy has only in-frame clones and leaves some out. Here the sample spans approximately 160,000 clones, about 75% being singletons. These data come from a study of cytomegalovirus exposure and HLA in healthy donors. Study details: Samples from HLA-typed donors yielded 65 million to 85 million unique TCRs in an early data release.

Regarding the study as a whole: Prior analysis indicated that the majority of TCR beta V segments exhibited productivity approximately 87% or approximately 30% of the time. Among TCR beta chains of equal frequency, HLA-associated ones were more clonally expanded in a later analysis.

The chain joins TRBV9 to TRBJ1-3; tentatively, D is TRBD1 (6 bases). The sequenced material came from PBMCs. This TCR came from a male donor in good health and CMV-seropositive. In DNA form, the CDR3 reads TGTGCCAGCAGTGGAACCCGGACAGCCTCTGGAAACACCATATATTTT. This gives the protein CASSGTRTASGNTIYF.